Presented here are 29 T cell receptor beta chains from one specimen sequenced in a study of blood T cell dynamics during melanoma immunotherapy. This sample's time point: pre-treatment baseline. The repertoire was sequenced with immunoSEQ multiplex PCR; TCRdb's copy has only in-frame clones and lacks some. The sample lists approximately 15,000 clones, 70% to 90% occurring once. The sequences come from blood, collected from a patient treated with checkpoint blockade. These receptor sequences come from a human donor with melanoma.

This clone was recorded once. J is TRBJ1-2 and V is TRBV30; 8 bases match TRBD1. This CDR3 comprises 13 residues. With V trimmed by 4 bases and J by 4 bases, 5 bases remained unmatched. The germline V gene has CDR1 GTSNPN and CDR2 SVGIG (reference sequence). The CDR3, as DNA: TGTGCCTGGACCACCGGGACAGGCTATGGCTACACCTTC. Its protein is CAWTTGTGYGYTF.

The rearrangement uses TRBV6-1 and TRBJ1-5, with a weak D call TRBD1 (6 bases). The germline CDR1 and CDR2 sequences are MNHNS and SASEGT. The CDR3 contains 14 residues. The germline V and J ends were trimmed by 0 bases and 9 bases, with 12 bases remaining between them. CDR3 nucleotide sequence: TGTGCCAGCAGTGAAGCCAGTGGAGGGGGGCCCCAGCATTTT. This gives the protein CASSEASGGGPQHF.

J is TRBJ1-1 and V is TRBV5-1; 11 bases agree with TRBD1. Germline CDR1 SGHRS, CDR2 YFSETQ. This CDR3 spans 15 amino acids. With 7 bases clipped from V and 1 base from J, the junction kept 6 bases outside the gene matches. The CDR3 DNA sequence: TGCGCCAGCGAAAGGACAGGGGGCTCGAACACTGAAGCTTTCTTT. It translates to CASERTGGSNTEAFF. Supplemented by reference TRBV5-1 and TRBJ1-1, the full variable domain reads KAGVTQTPRYLIKTRGQQVTLSCSPISGHRSVSWYQQTPGQGLQFLFEYFSETQRNKGNFPGRFSGRQFSNSRSEMNVSTLELGDSALYLCASERTGGSNTEAFFGQGTRLTVV.

This chain joins TRBV5-5 and TRBJ2-7; D not certain. Germline V CDR1 and CDR2: SGHKS, YYEKEE (reference sequence). The CDR3 is 15 residues long. V lost 1 base, J lost 1 base, and 12 bases lay in between. The CDR3 spells CASSLYGDRSYEQYV. The CDR3 region has the DNA TGTGCCAGCAGCTTGTATGGGGATAGGTCCTACGAGCAGTACGTC.

The chain employs TRBV15 and TRBJ2-1; 8 bases match TRBD2. Germline values: CDR1 LNHNV, CDR2 YYDKDF (reference sequence). The length of the CDR3 is 19 residues. V was clipped by 0 bases and J by 0 bases; unmatched bases: 10. This CDR3 reads CATSRDGGRGAISYNEQFF. The CDR3 bases are TGTGCCACCAGCAGAGATGGAGGGCGGGGGGCCATCTCCTACAATGAGCAGTTCTTC.

The chain recombines TRBV2 with TRBJ1-1; 7 bases map to TRBD1. Per germline, CDR1 SNHLY and CDR2 FYNNEI. V was pared by 6 bases and J by 7 bases, with 5 bases of the junction left unmatched. CDR3 length: 12 amino acids. The CDR3 DNA reads TGTGCCAGCAGAGGACAGGCAATTGAAGCTTTCTTT. Its protein product is CASRGQAIEAFF.

The chain links TRBV19 to TRBJ2-1, with D perhaps matching TRBD1 (6 bases). Trimming removed 7 bases from V and 8 bases from J, with 18 bases in between. The CDR3 totals 14 residues. Looked up from germline, CDR1 is LNHDA and CDR2 is SQIVND (reference sequence). CDR3 in DNA: TGTGCCAGTACCCCTAACAGGGCTGACCATGAGCAGTTCTTC. The encoded protein is CASTPNRADHEQFF.

The J gene is TRBJ1-2, the V gene TRBV6-1; TRBD1 might be the D (6 bases). V was cut by 1 base and J by 2 bases, with 11 bases left in between. The V gene's germline CDR1 is MNHNS and CDR2 SASEGT. The CDR3 spans 15 residues. The CDR3 protein is CASSEGMGHNYGYTF. The DNA for the CDR3 is TGTGCCAGCAGTGAAGGTATGGGACACAACTATGGCTACACCTTC.

The chain uses TRBV6-6 and TRBJ1-5; no clear D. The germline V and J ends were trimmed by 7 bases and 4 bases, with 14 bases remaining between them. CDR1 and CDR2 from the germline V gene are MNHNY and SVGAGI (reference sequence). The CDR3 runs to 14 residues. In DNA form, the CDR3 reads TGTGCCAGCACACCGACCCTGGGGAATCAGCCCCAGCATTTT. Its protein is CASTPTLGNQPQHF.

Sample share makes this clone hyperexpanded. This chain links TRBV4-3 with TRBJ1-4, with 10 bases matching TRBD1. The trim removed 2 bases at V and 6 bases at J, leaving 15 bases unmatched. CDR1 and CDR2 (germline): LGHNA, YSLEER. The CDR3 sequence is 19 residues long. This CDR3 reads CASSQTLGQGTSSYEKLFF. CDR3 nucleotide sequence: TGCGCCAGCAGCCAAACCTTGGGACAGGGGACCTCTAGTTATGAAAAACTGTTTTTT.

The DNA for the CDR3 is TGTGCCAGTTCGGCTACAATCCTCGACGGCTACACCTTC. Protein: CASSATILDGYTF. The chain joins TRBV19 to TRBJ1-2; D gene ambiguous. The CDR3 spans 13 residues. V gave up 8 bases and J gave up 8 bases, with 18 bases separating them. Germline V gene lookup returns CDR1 LNHDA and CDR2 SQIVND (reference sequence). Filled out from reference TRBV19 and TRBJ1-2, the complete variable domain reads DGGITQSPKYLFRKEGQNVTLSCEQNLNHDAMYWYRQDPGQGLRLIYYSQIVNDFQKGDIAEGYSVSREKKESFPLTVTSAQKNPTAFYLCASSATILDGYTFGSGTRLTVV.

The chain combines TRBV29-1 with TRBJ1-5, with 7 bases matching TRBD1. This CDR3 is built from 14 residues. Germline values: CDR1 SQVTM, CDR2 ANQGSEA. After removal of 4 bases from V and 3 bases from J, the junction contained 6 bases not matched to a gene. The CDR3 nucleotides read TGCAGCGTTGGGGGGACAGACCCCAATCAGCCCCAGCATTTT. Protein product: CSVGGTDPNQPQHF. The full variable domain, with the rest looked up from reference TRBV29-1 and TRBJ1-5, is SAVISQKPSRDICQRGTSLTIQCQVDSQVTMMFWYRQQPGQSLTLIATANQGSEATYESGFVIDKFPISRPNLTFSTLTVSNMSPEDSSIYLCSVGGTDPNQPQHFGDGTRLSIL.

The chain uses TRBV5-6 and TRBJ2-3; no reliable D call. CDR1 and CDR2 from the germline V gene are SGHDT and YYEEEE. CDR3 length: 13 amino acids. Trimming removed 1 base at V and 3 bases at J, with 6 bases between. CDR3 nucleotides: TGTGCCAGCAGCTTGAAGGGAACAGATACGCAGTATTTT. Its protein product is CASSLKGTDTQYF.

The V call is TRBV2, the J call TRBJ1-5, with TRBD1 as a possible D gene (5 bases). The CDR3 length is 13 residues. Looked up from germline, CDR1 is SNHLY and CDR2 is FYNNEI. Trimming took off 3 bases at V and 4 bases at J, with 7 bases between the two ends. For the CDR3, the DNA is TGTGCCAGCAGTGATGAGGGGAATCAGCCCCAGCATTTT. Amino acid sequence: CASSDEGNQPQHF.

This sequence joins TRBV19 and TRBJ2-6; TRBD2 might be the D (5 bases). Trimming left V 6 bases short and J 2 bases short, with 11 bases between. This CDR3 is 15 amino acids long. Germline V gene lookup returns CDR1 LNHDA and CDR2 SQIVND (reference sequence). This CDR3 is CASSRDGTGANVLTF. The CDR3 nucleotides read TGTGCCAGTAGCAGAGACGGGACTGGGGCCAACGTCCTGACTTTC.

This sequence joins TRBV4-3 and TRBJ2-1, with 7 bases identical to TRBD2. Germline values: CDR1 LGHNA, CDR2 YSLEER. V was pared by 1 base and J by 5 bases, with 5 bases of the junction left unmatched. The CDR3 length is 15 residues. The CDR3, as DNA: TGCGCCAGCAGCCAAGGGCTAGCGGTAAACAATGAGCAGTTCTTC. Translating it yields CASSQGLAVNNEQFF.

The chain couples TRBV7-9 to TRBJ2-2, with 10 bases lining up with TRBD1. Per the germline V gene, CDR1 is SEHNR and CDR2 is FQNEAQ (reference sequence). With 0 bases clipped from V and 4 bases from J, the junction kept 8 bases outside the gene matches. The CDR3 contains 18 residues. The CDR3 nucleotides read TGTGCCAGCAGCTTAGCCTCCGGGACAGGGGTCGCCACCGGGGAGCTGTTTTTT. Translated, it gives CASSLASGTGVATGELFF. The full variable domain, its missing parts supplied by reference TRBV7-9 and TRBJ2-2, is DTGVSQNPRHKITKRGQNVTFRCDPISEHNRLYWYRQTLGQGPEFLTYFQNEAQLEKSRLLSDRFSAERPKGSFSTLEIQRTEQGDSAMYLCASSLASGTGVATGELFFGEGSRLTVL.

This clone was detected only a few times. The chain combines TRBV9 with TRBJ2-2; D is unresolved. The germline V gene encodes CDR1 SGDLS and CDR2 YYNGEE. This CDR3 has 16 amino acids. The V end was cut by 0 bases, the J end by 0 bases, with 9 bases between. Written as DNA, the CDR3 is TGTGCCAGCAGCGTAGTGGGCAACGCGAACACCGGGGAGCTGTTTTTT. It is translated as CASSVVGNANTGELFF.

The chain has TRBV5-1 and TRBJ2-3; tentative D call: TRBD2 (5 bases). V lost 4 bases and J lost 0, with 15 bases in between. Germline V gene data show CDR1 as SGHRS and CDR2 as YFSETQ. CDR3 length: 16 residues. The CDR3 DNA reads TGCGCCAGCAGCCCCCGGGGTCCACCTAGCACAGATACGCAGTATTTT. It yields the protein CASSPRGPPSTDTQYF. Variable domain in full (rest from reference TRBV5-1 and TRBJ2-3): KAGVTQTPRYLIKTRGQQVTLSCSPISGHRSVSWYQQTPGQGLQFLFEYFSETQRNKGNFPGRFSGRQFSNSRSEMNVSTLELGDSALYLCASSPRGPPSTDTQYFGPGTRLTVL.

CDR3 amino acids: CASSAGQGRAKNIQYF. The DNA of the CDR3 is TGTGCCAGCAGCGCCGGACAGGGGAGGGCCAAAAACATTCAGTACTTC. J is TRBJ2-4 and V is TRBV7-2; 9 bases line up with TRBD1. Germline-derived CDR1 and CDR2 are SGHTA and FQGNSA. V lost 5 bases to trimming and J lost 1 base; unmatched junction nucleotides: 6. This CDR3 is 16 amino acids long.

This rearrangement joins TRBV7-8 to TRBJ2-2; no clear D. Germline V gives CDR1 SGHVS, CDR2 FQNEAQ. Trimming took off 3 bases at V and 1 base at J, with 6 bases between the two ends. The CDR3 has 14 amino acids. CDR3 amino acids: CASSFGRNTGELFF. CDR3 nucleotides: TGTGCCAGCAGCTTTGGCCGGAACACCGGGGAGCTGTTTTTT.

Only one count was recorded for this clone. J is TRBJ2-7 and V is TRBV6-6, with D maybe TRBD2 (6 bases). This CDR3 has 13 residues. The germline V gene encodes CDR1 MNHNY and CDR2 SVGAGI (reference sequence). V lost 11 bases and J 2 bases, leaving 16 bases between the germline ends. CDR3 bases: TGTGCCTCCCGCGGGACGGCTACCTACGAGCAGTACTTC. Translation gives CASRGTATYEQYF.

This clone was counted once. The rearrangement uses TRBV5-7 and TRBJ2-5; TRBD2 agrees at 9 bases. The last part of the DNA fits TRBJ2-7 better; the J call may be wrong. TRBV5-7 is filed as an ORF, its function uncertain. The CDR3 is 17 residues long. The CDR3 DNA sequence: TGTGCCAGCATCAGGCGGGTAGCGGGGGCCCGCTCCTACGAGCAGTACTTC. As protein: CASIRRVAGARSYEQYF.

The rearrangement links TRBV5-1 to TRBJ2-3, with TRBD2 identical over 11 bases. Germline values: CDR1 SGHRS, CDR2 YFSETQ. CDR3 length equals 16 residues. With V trimmed by 2 bases and J by 0 bases, 2 bases remained unmatched. CDR3 in amino acids: CASSLLAGVSTDTQYF. The DNA of the CDR3 is TGCGCCAGCAGCTTACTAGCGGGGGTGAGCACAGATACGCAGTATTTT.

The V gene is TRBV5-1, the J gene TRBJ2-5; TRBD2 might be the D (6 bases). The germline V and J ends were trimmed by 4 bases and 5 bases, with 18 bases remaining between them. Per germline, CDR1 SGHRS and CDR2 YFSETQ. The CDR3 extends over 15 amino acids. CDR3 sequence reads: CASSPGEGDLETQYF. CDR3 coding DNA: TGCGCCAGCAGCCCGGGAGAGGGAGATTTGGAGACCCAGTACTTC.

The chain combines TRBV18 with TRBJ2-7, with D maybe TRBD2 (5 bases). There are 14 residues in the CDR3. V shed 6 bases and J shed 4 bases, with 16 bases lying between them. CDR1 and CDR2 from the germline V gene are KGHSH and LQKENI. The CDR3 reads CASSRGVSGYEQYF. The CDR3 nucleotides are TGTGCCAGCTCCCGTGGGGTATCGGGGTACGAGCAGTACTTC.

This chain connects TRBV19 to TRBJ2-1, with 11 bases fitting TRBD2. The CDR3 spans 15 residues. Germline trimming cut 5 bases from V and 4 bases from J; bases unmatched to any gene: 4. Germline V lookup: CDR1 LNHDA, CDR2 SQIVND (reference sequence). For the CDR3, the DNA is TGTGCCAGTAGTGACCTAGCGGGGGGATACAATGAGCAGTTCTTC. Amino acid sequence: CASSDLAGGYNEQFF. Supplemented by reference TRBV19 and TRBJ2-1, the full variable domain reads DGGITQSPKYLFRKEGQNVTLSCEQNLNHDAMYWYRQDPGQGLRLIYYSQIVNDFQKGDIAEGYSVSREKKESFPLTVTSAQKNPTAFYLCASSDLAGGYNEQFFGPGTRLTVL.

This rearrangement joins TRBV4-1 to TRBJ2-3; 7 positions match TRBD1. CDR1 and CDR2 (germline): MGHRA, YSYEKL. V lost 4 bases and J lost 4; bases outside the gene matches: 2. This CDR3 has 13 residues. Here the CDR3 DNA reads TGCGCCAGCAGCCGACAGGGTTCAGATACGCAGTATTTT. It codes for CASSRQGSDTQYF.

The chain combines TRBV7-3 with TRBJ1-2; tentatively, D is TRBD1 (6 bases). CDR3 length: 14 amino acids. Trimming removed 0 bases from V and 8 bases from J, with 13 bases in between. From germline, CDR1 is SGHTA and CDR2 FQGTGA. Written as DNA, the CDR3 is TGTGCCAGCAGCTTAACGGCAGGGGTCGGGGGCTACACCTTC. Its translation: CASSLTAGVGGYTF.